The rows below give T cell receptor beta chains drawn from one sample of a study of T-cell reconstitution after alpha-beta-depleted transplantation in children. TCRdb called the PCR reads again in MiXCR, with one record for every CDR3 protein. The sample records a few hundred thousand distinct CDR3 sequences, 8.5% to 10% being singletons. The sequences come from PBMCs from the stem cell graft donor, collected from the stem cell graft. These receptors originate from a human donor who donated a stem cell graft to a child with acute lymphoblastic leukemia. Each CDR3 is given with its conserved first and last residue. Each record gives: J gene, clone size, D gene, V gene, CDR3 DNA, CDR3 protein. A D gene is named only where the DNA matches it firmly. Rows give clone size only sometimes, using once, few, many, or a class for an expanded clone.

J: TRBJ1-4
size: few
D: NA
V: TRBV20-1
DNA: TGCAGTCCCAGCCACGCGGGGGCTAATGAAAAACTGTTTTTT
CDR3: CSPSHAGANEKLFF

J: TRBJ2-7
size: many
D: TRBD2
V: TRBV7-8
DNA: TGTGCCAGCAGCTCATTTGGGACTAGCGGGGGGGCGTACGAGCAGTACTTC
CDR3: CASSSFGTSGGAYEQYF

J: TRBJ2-1
size: NA
D: TRBD2
V: TRBV18
DNA: TGTGCCAGCTCGCCTTTCGAAACTAGCGGAAAAAGAGACTACAATGAGCAGTTCTTC
CDR3: CASSPFETSGKRDYNEQFF

J: TRBJ1-2
size: NA
D: TRBD1
V: TRBV7-2
DNA: TGTGCCAGCAGTTCGATAAGGGGGCCGAGCTATGGCTACACCTTC
CDR3: CASSSIRGPSYGYTF

J: TRBJ2-5
size: few
D: NA
V: TRBV2
DNA: TGTGCCAGCAGTGTACCGAGGGGGGGGAGCGGAGAGACCCAGTACTTC
CDR3: CASSVPRGGSGETQYF

J: TRBJ1-1
size: few
D: NA
V: TRBV13
DNA: TGTGCCAGCAGCTTAGCCGGGAAAACTGAAGCTTTCTTT
CDR3: CASSLAGKTEAFF

J: TRBJ1-2
size: few
D: TRBD1
V: TRBV7-9
DNA: TGTGCCAGCAGCCTCGGACAGGGGCGCTATGGCTACACCTTC
CDR3: CASSLGQGRYGYTF

J: TRBJ1-5
size: few
D: NA
V: TRBV2
DNA: TGTGCCAGCACTACGACAGGCACTCAGCCCCAGCATTTT
CDR3: CASTTTGTQPQHF

J: TRBJ2-7
size: few
D: TRBD1
V: TRBV7-9
DNA: TGTGCCAGCAGCTTCCCCGGGACAGGGCTTTACGAGCAGTACTTC
CDR3: CASSFPGTGLYEQYF

J: TRBJ2-1
size: many
D: TRBD2
V: TRBV12-3/TRBV12-4
DNA: TGTGCCAGCAGTTTAGCGGGACTAGCGGATGAGCAGTTCTTC
CDR3: CASSLAGLADEQFF

J: TRBJ1-1
size: many
D: NA
V: TRBV5-1
DNA: TGCGCCAGCAGCCCTAGATTCAGGGAACGATACACTGAAGCTTTCTTT
CDR3: CASSPRFRERYTEAFF

J: TRBJ2-2
size: NA
D: NA
V: TRBV7-7
DNA: TGTGCCAGCAGCTCCCACTCCGCCGGGGAGCTGTTTTTT
CDR3: CASSSHSAGELFF

J: TRBJ2-5
size: few
D: NA
V: TRBV27
DNA: TGTGCCAGCAGTTTAGGTCAGGGTGGTGATCAAGGGACCCAGTACTTC
CDR3: CASSLGQGGDQGTQYF

J: TRBJ1-1
size: few
D: NA
V: TRBV6-2/TRBV6-3
DNA: TGTGCCAGCAGGGGGGTATCTGACACTGAAGCTTTCTTT
CDR3: CASRGVSDTEAFF

J: TRBJ2-2
size: many
D: TRBD2
V: TRBV11-1
DNA: TGTGCCAGCAGACCCCAAGGACTAGCGGGCGCGAACACCGGGGAGCTGTTTTTT
CDR3: CASRPQGLAGANTGELFF

J: TRBJ1-5
size: many
D: NA
V: TRBV12-3/TRBV12-4
DNA: TGTGCCAGCAGCCAGGGACCCAATCAGCCCCAGCATTTT
CDR3: CASSQGPNQPQHF

J: TRBJ2-7
size: NA
D: TRBD1
V: TRBV5-1
DNA: TGCGCCAGCAGCCGGATCCCGACAGGGGGCCTTTACTACGAGCAGTACTTC
CDR3: CASSRIPTGGLYYEQYF

J: TRBJ2-2
size: many
D: NA
V: TRBV29-1
DNA: TGCAGCGTCGTCTCCTATAACACCGGGGAGCTGTTTTTT
CDR3: CSVVSYNTGELFF

J: TRBJ2-1
size: few
D: NA
V: TRBV5-1
DNA: TGCGCCAGCTCTCTCAGGGCCTATACTTATGAGCAGTTCTTC
CDR3: CASSLRAYTYEQFF

J: TRBJ1-4
size: many
D: NA
V: TRBV11-2
DNA: TGTGCCAGGGGGTCGTACCAAAGACGGTCGTCAACTAATGAAAAACTGTTTTTT
CDR3: CARGSYQRRSSTNEKLFF

J: TRBJ1-3
size: few
D: NA
V: TRBV24-1
DNA: TGTGCCACCAGTGAAAGTGGAAACACCATATATTTT
CDR3: CATSESGNTIYF

J: TRBJ2-5
size: few
D: TRBD1
V: TRBV7-6
DNA: TGTGCCAGCAGCTCCCAGTCAGGGGGCGGCGAGACCCAGTACTTC
CDR3: CASSSQSGGGETQYF

J: TRBJ2-2
size: many
D: NA
V: TRBV5-4
DNA: TGTGCCAGCAGCTTGAGCAGGGCCGGGGAGCTGTTTTTT
CDR3: CASSLSRAGELFF